The T cell receptor (beta chain) described here comes from a study of multiple sclerosis patients with progressive multifocal leukoencephalopathy. The ends lost 3 bases at V and 4 bases at J; junction bases unmatched: 9. From germline, CDR1 is SEHNR and CDR2 FQNEAQ (reference sequence). The CDR3 contains 16 residues. Sequencing used immunoSEQ multiplex PCR; TCRdb keeps in-frame clones, though not all of them. The sample carries more than 30,000 clones, about nine tenths recorded once. Stated time point: time of PML onset. The starting material was PBMCs, obtained from a patient treated with natalizumab. The clonotype was recovered from a middle-aged woman with progressive multifocal leukoencephalopathy. The genes are TRBV7-9 and TRBJ2-7, with 10 bases aligning to TRBD1. The CDR3: CASSLQTGGGSYEQYF. CDR3 DNA: TGTGCCAGCAGCTTGCAGACAGGGGGCGGGAGTTACGAGCAGTACTTC.